This T cell receptor (beta chain) stems from a study of cytomegalovirus exposure and HLA in healthy donors. Germline V gene lookup returns CDR1 MNHEY and CDR2 SMNVEV (reference sequence). The trim removed 7 bases at V and 1 base at J, leaving 13 bases unmatched. The CDR3 totals 17 residues. Sequenced by immunoSEQ multiplex PCR; TCRdb stores in-frame clones only, minus some. The sample lists some 98,000 clones, less than 90% seen once, with about 6% in the top ten. This TCR derives from a man in his late teens or twenties in good health and CMV-seropositive. This chain connects TRBV27 to TRBJ2-3; 8 bases agree with TRBD2. Sample: PBMCs. The CDR3 reads CASISAGGPPGTDTQYF. CDR3 in DNA: TGTGCCAGCATCTCGGCGGGAGGCCCTCCCGGCACAGATACGCAGTATTTT.